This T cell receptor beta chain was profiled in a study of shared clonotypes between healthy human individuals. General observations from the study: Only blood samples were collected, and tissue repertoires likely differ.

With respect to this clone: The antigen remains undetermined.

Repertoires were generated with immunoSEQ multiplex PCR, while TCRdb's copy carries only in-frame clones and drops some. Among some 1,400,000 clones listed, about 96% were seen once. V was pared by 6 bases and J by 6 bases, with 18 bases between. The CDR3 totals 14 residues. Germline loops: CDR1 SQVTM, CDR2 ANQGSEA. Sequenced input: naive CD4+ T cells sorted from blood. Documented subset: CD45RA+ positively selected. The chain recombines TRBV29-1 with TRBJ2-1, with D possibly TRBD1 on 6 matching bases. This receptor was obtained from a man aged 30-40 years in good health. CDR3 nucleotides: TGCAGCGTGGACAGATCTCGAAAAGGCAATGAGCAGTTCTTC. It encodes CSVDRSRKGNEQFF.